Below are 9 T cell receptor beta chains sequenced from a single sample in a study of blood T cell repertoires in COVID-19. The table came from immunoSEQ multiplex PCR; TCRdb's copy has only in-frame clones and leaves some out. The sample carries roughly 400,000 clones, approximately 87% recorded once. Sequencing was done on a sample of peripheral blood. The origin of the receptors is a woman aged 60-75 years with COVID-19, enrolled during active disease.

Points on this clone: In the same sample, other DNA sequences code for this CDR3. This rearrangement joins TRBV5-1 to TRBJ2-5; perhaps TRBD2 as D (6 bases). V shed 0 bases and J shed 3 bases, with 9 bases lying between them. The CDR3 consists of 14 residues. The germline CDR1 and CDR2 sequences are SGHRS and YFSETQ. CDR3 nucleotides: TGCGCCAGCAGCTTGGGGACGGGGGAAGAGACCCAGTACTTC. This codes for CASSLGTGEETQYF.

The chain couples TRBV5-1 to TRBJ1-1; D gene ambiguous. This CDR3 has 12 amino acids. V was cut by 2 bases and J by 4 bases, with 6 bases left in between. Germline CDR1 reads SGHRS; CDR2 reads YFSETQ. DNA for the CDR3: TGCGCCAGCAGCTTTTCGGGCACTGAAGCTTTCTTT. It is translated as CASSFSGTEAFF.

CDR3 DNA sequence: TGTGCCAGTAGTATAGGGGCCTCAGGGCCCCAGCATTTT. Translation gives CASSIGASGPQHF. The chain has TRBV19 and TRBJ1-5; D is ambiguous. The CDR3 covers 13 residues. Between the trimmed V and J ends, which lost 1 base and 9 bases, there was a span of 10 bases. Germline CDR1 is LNHDA and CDR2 is SQIVND (reference sequence). Full variable domain (rest looked up from reference TRBV19 and TRBJ1-5): DGGITQSPKYLFRKEGQNVTLSCEQNLNHDAMYWYRQDPGQGLRLIYYSQIVNDFQKGDIAEGYSVSREKKESFPLTVTSAQKNPTAFYLCASSIGASGPQHFGDGTRLSIL.

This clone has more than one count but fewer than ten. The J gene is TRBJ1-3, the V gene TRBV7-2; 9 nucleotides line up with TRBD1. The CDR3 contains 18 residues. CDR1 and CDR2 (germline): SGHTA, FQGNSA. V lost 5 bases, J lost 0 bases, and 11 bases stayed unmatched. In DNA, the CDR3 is TGTGCCAGCAGCCTGGGACAGGGAAGGCCTCGCTCTGGAAACACCATATATTTT. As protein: CASSLGQGRPRSGNTIYF.

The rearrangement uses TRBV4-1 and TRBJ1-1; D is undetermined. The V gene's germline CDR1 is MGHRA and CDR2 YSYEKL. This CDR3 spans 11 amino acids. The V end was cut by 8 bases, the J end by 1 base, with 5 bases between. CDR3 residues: CASGTNTEAFF. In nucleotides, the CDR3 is TGCGCCAGCGGCACGAACACTGAAGCTTTCTTT.

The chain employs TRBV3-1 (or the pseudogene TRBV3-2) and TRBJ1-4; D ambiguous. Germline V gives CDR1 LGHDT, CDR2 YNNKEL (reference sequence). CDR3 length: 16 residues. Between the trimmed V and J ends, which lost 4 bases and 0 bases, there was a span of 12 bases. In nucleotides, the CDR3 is TGTGCCAGCAGCCGCCTACATGGAGCAACTAATGAAAAACTGTTTTTT. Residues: CASSRLHGATNEKLFF.

The CDR3 nucleotides read TGCGCCAGCAGCTTGGTAACGGGGGTTGAAGCTTTCTTT. It yields the protein CASSLVTGVEAFF. The chain joins TRBV5-1 to TRBJ1-1; perhaps TRBD1 as D (5 bases). The CDR3 totals 13 residues. Per the germline V gene, CDR1 is SGHRS and CDR2 is YFSETQ. The V end was cut by 0 bases, the J end by 7 bases, with 10 bases between. The full variable domain, its missing parts supplied by reference TRBV5-1 and TRBJ1-1, is KAGVTQTPRYLIKTRGQQVTLSCSPISGHRSVSWYQQTPGQGLQFLFEYFSETQRNKGNFPGRFSGRQFSNSRSEMNVSTLELGDSALYLCASSLVTGVEAFFGQGTRLTVV.

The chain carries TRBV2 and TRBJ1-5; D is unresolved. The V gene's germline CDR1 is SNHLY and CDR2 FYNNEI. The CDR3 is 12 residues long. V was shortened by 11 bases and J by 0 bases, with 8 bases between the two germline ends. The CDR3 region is CAGRGSNQPQHF. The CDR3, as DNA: TGTGCCGGCCGGGGTAGCAATCAGCCCCAGCATTTT.

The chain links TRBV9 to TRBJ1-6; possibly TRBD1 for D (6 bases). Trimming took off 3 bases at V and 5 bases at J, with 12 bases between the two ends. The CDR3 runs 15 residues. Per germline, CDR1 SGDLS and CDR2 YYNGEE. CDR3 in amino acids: CASSEGQSNNSPLHF. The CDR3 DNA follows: TGTGCCAGCAGCGAGGGACAAAGTAATAATTCACCCCTCCACTTT.